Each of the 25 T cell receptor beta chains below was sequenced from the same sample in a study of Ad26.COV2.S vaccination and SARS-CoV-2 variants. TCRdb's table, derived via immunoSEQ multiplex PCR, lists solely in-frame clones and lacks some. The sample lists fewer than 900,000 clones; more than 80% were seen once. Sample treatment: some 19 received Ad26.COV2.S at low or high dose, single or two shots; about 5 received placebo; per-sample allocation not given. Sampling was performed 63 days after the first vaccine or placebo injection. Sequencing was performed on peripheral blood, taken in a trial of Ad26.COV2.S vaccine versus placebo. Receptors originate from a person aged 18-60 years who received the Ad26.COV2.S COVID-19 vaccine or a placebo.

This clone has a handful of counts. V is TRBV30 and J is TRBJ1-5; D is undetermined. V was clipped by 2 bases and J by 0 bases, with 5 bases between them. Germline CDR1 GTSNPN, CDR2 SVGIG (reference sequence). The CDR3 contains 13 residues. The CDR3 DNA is TGTGCCTGGAGTACTACTAGCAATCAGCCCCAGCATTTT. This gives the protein CAWSTTSNQPQHF.

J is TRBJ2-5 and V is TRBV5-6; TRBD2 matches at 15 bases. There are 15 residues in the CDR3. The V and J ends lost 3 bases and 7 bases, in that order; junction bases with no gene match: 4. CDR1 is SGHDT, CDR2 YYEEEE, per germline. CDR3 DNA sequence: TGTGCCAGCAGCTGGACTAGCGGGGGGGCGGGGACCCAGTACTTC. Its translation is CASSWTSGGAGTQYF.

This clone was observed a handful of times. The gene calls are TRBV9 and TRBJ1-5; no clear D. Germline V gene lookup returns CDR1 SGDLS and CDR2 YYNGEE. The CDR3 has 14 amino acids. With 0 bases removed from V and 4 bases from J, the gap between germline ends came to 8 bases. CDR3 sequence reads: CASSVDAENQPQHF. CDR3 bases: TGTGCCAGCAGCGTAGATGCAGAGAATCAGCCCCAGCATTTT.

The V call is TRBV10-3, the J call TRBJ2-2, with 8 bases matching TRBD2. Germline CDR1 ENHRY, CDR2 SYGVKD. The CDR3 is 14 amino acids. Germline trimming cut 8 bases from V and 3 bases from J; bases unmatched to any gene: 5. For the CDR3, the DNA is TGTGCCATCTCTAGCGGGTATGACACCGGGGAGCTGTTTTTT. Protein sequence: CAISSGYDTGELFF.

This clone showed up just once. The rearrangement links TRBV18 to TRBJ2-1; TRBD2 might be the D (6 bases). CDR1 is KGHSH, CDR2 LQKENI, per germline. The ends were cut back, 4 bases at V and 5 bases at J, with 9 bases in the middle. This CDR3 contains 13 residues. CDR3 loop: CASSRGAHNEQFF. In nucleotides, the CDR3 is TGTGCCAGCTCACGCGGGGCACACAATGAGCAGTTCTTC.

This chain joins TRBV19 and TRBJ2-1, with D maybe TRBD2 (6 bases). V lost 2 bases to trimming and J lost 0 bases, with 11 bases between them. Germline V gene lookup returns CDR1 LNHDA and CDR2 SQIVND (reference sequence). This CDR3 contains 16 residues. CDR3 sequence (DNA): TGTGCCAGTAGTATACACGGGAGCGACTCCTACAATGAGCAGTTCTTC. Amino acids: CASSIHGSDSYNEQFF.

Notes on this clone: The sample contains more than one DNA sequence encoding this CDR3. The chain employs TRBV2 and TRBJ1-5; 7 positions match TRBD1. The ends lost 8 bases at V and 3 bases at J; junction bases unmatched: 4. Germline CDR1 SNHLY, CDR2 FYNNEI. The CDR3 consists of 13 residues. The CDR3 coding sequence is TGTGCCAGCTCGGGACAGCTCAATCAGCCCCAGCATTTT. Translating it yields CASSGQLNQPQHF.

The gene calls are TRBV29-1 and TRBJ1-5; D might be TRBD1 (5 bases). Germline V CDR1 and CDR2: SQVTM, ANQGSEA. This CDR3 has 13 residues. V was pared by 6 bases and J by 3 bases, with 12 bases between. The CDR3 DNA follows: TGCAGCGTCGCTAGGGGAGACAATCAGCCCCAGCATTTT. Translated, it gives CSVARGDNQPQHF.

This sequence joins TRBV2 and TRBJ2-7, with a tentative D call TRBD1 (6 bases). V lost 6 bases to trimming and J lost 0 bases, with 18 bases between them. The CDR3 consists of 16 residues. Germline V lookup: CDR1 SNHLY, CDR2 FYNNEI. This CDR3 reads CASRSHGDTTSYEQYF. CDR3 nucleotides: TGTGCCAGCAGGTCCCACGGGGACACCACCTCCTACGAGCAGTACTTC.

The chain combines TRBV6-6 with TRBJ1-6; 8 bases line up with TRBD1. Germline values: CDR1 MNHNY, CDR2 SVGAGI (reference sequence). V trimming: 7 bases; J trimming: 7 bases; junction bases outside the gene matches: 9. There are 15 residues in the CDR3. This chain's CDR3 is CASTPRTGRNSPLHF. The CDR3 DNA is TGTGCCAGCACCCCAAGGACAGGGAGAAATTCACCCCTCCACTTT.

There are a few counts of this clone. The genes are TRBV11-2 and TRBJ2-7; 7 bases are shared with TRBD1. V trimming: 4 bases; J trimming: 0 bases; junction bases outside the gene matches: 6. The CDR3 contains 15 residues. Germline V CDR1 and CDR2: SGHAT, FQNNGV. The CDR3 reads CASSSEDRASYEQYF. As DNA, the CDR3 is TGTGCCAGCAGCTCCGAAGACAGGGCCTCCTACGAGCAGTACTTC.

The CDR3 coding sequence is TGTGCCAGCAGTGACCCCCTGGGGACTGAAGCTTTCTTT. This codes for CASSDPLGTEAFF. This chain connects TRBV6-1 to TRBJ1-1; D is undetermined. V shed 3 bases and J shed 5 bases, with 10 bases lying between them. CDR1 and CDR2 (germline): MNHNS, SASEGT. The CDR3 covers 13 residues.

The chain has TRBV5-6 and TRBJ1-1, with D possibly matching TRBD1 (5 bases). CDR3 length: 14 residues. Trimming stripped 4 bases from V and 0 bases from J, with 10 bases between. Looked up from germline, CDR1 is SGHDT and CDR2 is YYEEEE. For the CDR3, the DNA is TGTGCCAGCAGCCGGGGGGAGGTGAACACTGAAGCTTTCTTT. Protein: CASSRGEVNTEAFF.

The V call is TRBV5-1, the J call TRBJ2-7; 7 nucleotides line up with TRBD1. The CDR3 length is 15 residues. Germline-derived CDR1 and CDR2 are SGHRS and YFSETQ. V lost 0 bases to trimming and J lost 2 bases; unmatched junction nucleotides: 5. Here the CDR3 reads CASSLEGQNPYEQYF. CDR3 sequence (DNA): TGCGCCAGCAGCTTGGAGGGACAGAACCCCTACGAGCAGTACTTC.

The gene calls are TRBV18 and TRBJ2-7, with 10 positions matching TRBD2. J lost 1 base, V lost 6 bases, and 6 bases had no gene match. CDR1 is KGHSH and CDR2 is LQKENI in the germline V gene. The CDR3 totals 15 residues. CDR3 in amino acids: CASSVTSGTSYEQYF. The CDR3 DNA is TGTGCCAGCTCGGTTACTAGCGGGACTTCCTACGAGCAGTACTTC.

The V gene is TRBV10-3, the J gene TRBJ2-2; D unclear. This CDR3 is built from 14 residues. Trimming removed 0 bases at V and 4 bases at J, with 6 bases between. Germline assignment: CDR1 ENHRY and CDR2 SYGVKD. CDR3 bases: TGTGCCATCAGTGAGTCGGCTCGCACCGGGGAGCTGTTTTTT. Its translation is CAISESARTGELFF.

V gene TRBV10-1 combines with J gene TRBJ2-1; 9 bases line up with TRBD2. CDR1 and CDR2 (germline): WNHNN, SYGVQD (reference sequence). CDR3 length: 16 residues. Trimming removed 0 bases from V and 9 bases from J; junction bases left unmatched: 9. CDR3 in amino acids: CASSESRGLAAVEQFF. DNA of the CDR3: TGCGCCAGCAGTGAGTCGAGGGGACTAGCCGCAGTTGAGCAGTTCTTC.

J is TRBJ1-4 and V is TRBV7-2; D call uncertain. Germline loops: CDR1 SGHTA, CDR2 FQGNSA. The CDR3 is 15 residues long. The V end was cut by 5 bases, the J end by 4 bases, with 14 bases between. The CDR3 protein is CASSANGVLNEKLFF. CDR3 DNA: TGTGCCAGCAGCGCGAACGGGGTTCTTAATGAAAAACTGTTTTTT.

The CDR3 here is CASSSGTQNTGELFF. CDR3 in DNA: TGTGCCAGCAGCTCAGGAACCCAGAACACCGGGGAGCTGTTTTTT. The chain couples TRBV11-3 to TRBJ2-2, with D unclear. Trimming took off 4 bases at V and 1 base at J, with 10 bases between the two ends. Germline CDR1 SGHNT, CDR2 YENEEA. The CDR3 is 15 residues long.

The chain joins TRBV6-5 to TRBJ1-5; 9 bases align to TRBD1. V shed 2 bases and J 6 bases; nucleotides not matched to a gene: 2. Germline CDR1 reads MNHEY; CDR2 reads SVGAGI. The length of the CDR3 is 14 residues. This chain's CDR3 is CASSYGTGSQPQHF. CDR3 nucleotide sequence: TGTGCCAGCAGTTACGGGACAGGGAGTCAGCCCCAGCATTTT.

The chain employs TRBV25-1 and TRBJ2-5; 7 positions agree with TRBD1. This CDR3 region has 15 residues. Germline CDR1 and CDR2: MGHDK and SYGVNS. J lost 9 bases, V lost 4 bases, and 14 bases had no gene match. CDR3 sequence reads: CASSAGTVLGEPQYF. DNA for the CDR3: TGTGCCAGCAGTGCAGGGACAGTTTTGGGGGAACCCCAGTACTTC.

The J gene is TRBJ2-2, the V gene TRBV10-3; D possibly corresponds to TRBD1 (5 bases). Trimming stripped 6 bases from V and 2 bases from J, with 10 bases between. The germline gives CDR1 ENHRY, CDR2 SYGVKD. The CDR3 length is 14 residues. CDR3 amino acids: CAIRDTLNTGELFF. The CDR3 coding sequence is TGTGCCATCAGGGACACACTTAACACCGGGGAGCTGTTTTTT.

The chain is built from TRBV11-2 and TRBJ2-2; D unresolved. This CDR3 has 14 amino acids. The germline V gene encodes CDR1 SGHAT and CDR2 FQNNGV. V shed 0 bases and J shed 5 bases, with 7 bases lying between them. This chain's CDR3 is CASSLETKTGELFF. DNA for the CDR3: TGTGCCAGCAGCTTAGAGACCAAGACCGGGGAGCTGTTTTTT.

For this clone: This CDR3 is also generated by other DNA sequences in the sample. The CDR3 nucleotides are TGCAGTGCTAGCGGCGAAGAGACCCAGTACTTC. It encodes CSASGEETQYF. The rearrangement uses TRBV20-1 and TRBJ2-5; D call uncertain. This CDR3 spans 11 amino acids. The V gene's germline CDR1 is DFQATT and CDR2 SNEGSKA (reference sequence). V was pared by 3 bases and J by 3 bases, with 5 bases between.

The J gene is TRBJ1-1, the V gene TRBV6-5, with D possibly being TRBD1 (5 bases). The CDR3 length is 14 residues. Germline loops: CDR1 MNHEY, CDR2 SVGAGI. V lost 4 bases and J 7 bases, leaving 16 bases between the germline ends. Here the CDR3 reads CASSSQVRSGEAFF. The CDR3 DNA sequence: TGTGCCAGCAGTTCACAGGTCCGATCTGGTGAAGCTTTCTTT.